These 9 T cell receptor beta chains originate from one sample sequenced in a study of blood T cell repertoires in COVID-19. Clones were read by immunoSEQ multiplex PCR, and TCRdb kept only the in-frame ones, dropping some. The sample shows about 400,000 clones, about 90% of them seen only once. Sequenced sample: PBMCs or T cells enriched from blood (not recorded which). These receptors all come from a woman between 25 and 40 years old who had recovered from COVID-19.

V gene TRBV6-1 combines with J gene TRBJ2-1, with 11 bases lining up with TRBD2. V lost 4 bases and J lost 0; bases outside the gene matches: 5. This CDR3 contains 17 residues. Germline V lookup: CDR1 MNHNS, CDR2 SASEGT. CDR3 sequence (DNA): TGTGCCAGCAGTGGAGGACTAGCGGGCCTCTCCTACAATGAGCAGTTCTTC. Residues: CASSGGLAGLSYNEQFF.

This clone was seen only once. The genes are TRBV5-1 and TRBJ2-5; D call uncertain. CDR1 is SGHRS, CDR2 YFSETQ, per germline. The CDR3 runs to 14 residues. V lost 2 bases, J lost 10 bases, and 18 bases lay in between. The CDR3 DNA sequence: TGCGCCAGCAGCTTTGGGCAGGCCCCGGATTACCAGTACTTC. It translates to CASSFGQAPDYQYF.

The rearrangement links TRBV7-9 to TRBJ1-2; tentatively, D is TRBD1 (5 bases). The CDR3 extends over 15 amino acids. The germline V gene has CDR1 SEHNR and CDR2 FQNEAQ (reference sequence). The V gene lost 4 bases and the J gene lost 2 bases, with 14 bases spanning the gap. CDR3 in amino acids: CASSSQGFNNYGYTF. The DNA of the CDR3 is TGTGCCAGCAGCTCTCAGGGATTCAACAACTATGGCTACACCTTC. Drawing the rest from reference TRBV7-9 and TRBJ1-2, the complete variable domain is DTGVSQNPRHKITKRGQNVTFRCDPISEHNRLYWYRQTLGQGPEFLTYFQNEAQLEKSRLLSDRFSAERPKGSFSTLEIQRTEQGDSAMYLCASSSQGFNNYGYTFGSGTRLTVV.

This clone was counted between two and nine times. The gene calls are TRBV5-1 and TRBJ2-1; 10 bases are shared with TRBD1. Trimming at V came to 1 base and at J to 7 bases, leaving 11 bases not matched to a gene. The CDR3 extends over 17 amino acids. The germline V gene has CDR1 SGHRS and CDR2 YFSETQ. The CDR3 DNA reads TGCGCCAGCAGCTTGCAACCTGACAGGGGGCGCTGGAATGAGCAGTTCTTC. Protein product: CASSLQPDRGRWNEQFF.

The rearrangement uses TRBV2 and TRBJ1-1; the D gene is possibly TRBD1 (6 bases). CDR1 and CDR2 from the germline V gene are SNHLY and FYNNEI. The CDR3 consists of 14 residues. V lost 7 bases, J lost 3 bases, and 15 bases lay in between. This CDR3 reads CASKGPGTHTEAFF. As DNA, the CDR3 is TGTGCCAGCAAAGGCCCAGGGACACACACTGAAGCTTTCTTT.

V gene TRBV11-2 combines with J gene TRBJ1-1; no reliable D call. The CDR3 covers 16 residues. The germline V and J ends were trimmed by 5 bases and 0 bases, with 16 bases remaining between them. CDR1 and CDR2 (germline): SGHAT, FQNNGV. CDR3 in DNA: TGTGCCAGCAGCCCGCCCCGTGTGTCTATGAACACTGAAGCTTTCTTT. Its protein product is CASSPPRVSMNTEAFF.

The chain links TRBV30 to TRBJ1-6; 9 bases map to TRBD1. This CDR3 contains 14 residues. The germline gives CDR1 GTSNPN, CDR2 SVGIG (reference sequence). The ends lost 4 bases at V and 9 bases at J; junction bases unmatched: 7. The CDR3 region has the DNA TGTGCCTGGATTCACCGGGACAGGGCTTCACCCCTCCACTTT. It yields the protein CAWIHRDRASPLHF.

This rearrangement joins TRBV5-1 to TRBJ1-2; 10 nucleotides line up with TRBD1. Trimming took 4 bases from V and 7 from J; bases not matched to a gene: 7. The CDR3 sequence is 14 residues long. Germline CDR1 SGHRS, CDR2 YFSETQ. The CDR3 loop is CASSPGQGLRGYTF. Here the CDR3 DNA reads TGCGCCAGCAGCCCGGGACAGGGGCTGCGTGGCTACACCTTC. Drawing the rest from reference TRBV5-1 and TRBJ1-2, the complete variable domain is KAGVTQTPRYLIKTRGQQVTLSCSPISGHRSVSWYQQTPGQGLQFLFEYFSETQRNKGNFPGRFSGRQFSNSRSEMNVSTLELGDSALYLCASSPGQGLRGYTFGSGTRLTVV.

The chain combines TRBV9 with TRBJ2-7; 8 bases are a match to TRBD2. J was trimmed by 5 bases and V by 4 bases; bases with no gene match: 11. Per the germline V gene, CDR1 is SGDLS and CDR2 is YYNGEE. CDR3 size: 15 residues. The CDR3 sequence: CASSPVAGGGHEQYF. The CDR3, as DNA: TGTGCCAGCAGCCCAGTGGCGGGAGGAGGCCACGAGCAGTACTTC.